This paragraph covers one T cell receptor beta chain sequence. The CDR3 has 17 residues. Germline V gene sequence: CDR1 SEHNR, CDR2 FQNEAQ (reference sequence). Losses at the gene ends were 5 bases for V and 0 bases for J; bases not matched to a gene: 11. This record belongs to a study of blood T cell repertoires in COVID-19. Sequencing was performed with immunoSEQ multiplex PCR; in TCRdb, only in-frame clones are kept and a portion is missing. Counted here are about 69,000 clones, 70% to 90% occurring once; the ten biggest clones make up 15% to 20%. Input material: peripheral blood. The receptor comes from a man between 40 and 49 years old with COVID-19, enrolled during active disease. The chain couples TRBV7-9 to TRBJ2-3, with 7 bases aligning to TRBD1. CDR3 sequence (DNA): TGTGCCAGCAGCCCCATACCAGGGGGAGAAAGCACAGATACGCAGTATTTT. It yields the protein CASSPIPGGESTDTQYF.